The 23 T cell receptor beta chains given below trace back to one sample, sequenced in a study of tumor-infiltrating lymphocytes in primary liver carcinoma. A constant-region primer served to make TCR beta cDNA from roughly 500 ng total RNA. Slightly modified ARM-PCR, run as three nested multiplex PCR rounds, produced the TCR beta libraries. The study ran its first two PCR rounds for approximately 10 cycles each, using TRBV1-TRBV30 forward primers and a C-beta reverse primer. TCRdb re-called the multiplex PCR reads through MiXCR, storing one row per CDR3 protein. The profile shows fewer than 250,000 distinct CDR3 sequences, roughly 61% of them singletons. Unsorted whole blood served as the source of blood RNA, and germline DNA was extracted as well. The specimen was peripheral blood. The receptors derive from a woman aged 60-75 years with primary liver carcinoma and hepatitis B virus infection.

A word on this clonotype: This clone may be a read error of a much larger clone one base away. The chain employs TRBV28 and TRBJ2-7; D might be TRBD1 (8 bases). The germline V gene has CDR1 MDHEN and CDR2 SYDVKM. CDR3 length: 15 residues. Trimming removed 4 bases from V and 4 bases from J, with 17 bases in between. Written as DNA, the CDR3 is TGTGCCAGCAGTTCTCCCGACAGGGGAGGGTACGAGCAGTACTTC. Translated: CASSSPDRGGYEQYF.

This clonotype was recorded many times. The chain joins TRBV6-5 to TRBJ2-1; 7 bases are shared with TRBD1. Germline trimming cut 7 bases from V and 4 bases from J; bases unmatched to any gene: 10. The germline CDR1 and CDR2 sequences are MNHEY and SVGAGI. The CDR3 contains 15 residues. The CDR3 DNA reads as TGTGCCAGCACCCCCACCGGACAGGCATACAATGAGCAGTTCTTC. Amino acids: CASTPTGQAYNEQFF.

This clonotype has just one count. The CDR3 does not end in the conserved phenylalanine or tryptophan, so this is likely a read error. The limits of the CDR3 on the DNA are not certain, so only TCRdb's listed CDR3 is given. The chain carries TRBV11-3 and TRBJ2-1; TRBD2 is the table's D call, not checked against the DNA. CDR1 SGHNT and CDR2 YENEEA come from the germline V gene. Termini included, the CDR3 measures 15 amino acids. The CDR3 reads CASSLGTSGSLEQCL.

Turning to this clonotype: A read error may explain this, as a much larger clone is one base away. The chain employs TRBV12-3 or TRBV12-4 and TRBJ1-2; D gene ambiguous. This CDR3 comprises 12 residues. The CDR3, as DNA: TGTGTCAGCACCCGGCGGGCGGGCGGCTACACCTTC. This sequence encodes CVSTRRAGGYTF.

This clonotype was detected only once. The junction does not match germline at one end; this may be a read error. The chain recombines TRBV6-4 with TRBJ2-3; D not resolved. The CDR3 is 15 amino acids. Germline loops: CDR1 MRHNA, CDR2 SNTAGT. CDR3 region: CVSSAGVSSTDTQYF. For the CDR3, the DNA is TGTGTCAGCAGTGCTGGTGTTTCCAGCACAGATACGCAGTATTTT.

This clonotype turned up a few times. The rearrangement links TRBV5-1 to TRBJ2-5; 7 bases match TRBD1. Germline CDR1 and CDR2: SGHRS and YFSETQ. The CDR3 loop spans 14 amino acids. J lost 1 base, V lost 4 bases, and 4 bases had no gene match. The CDR3 coding sequence is TGCGCCAGCAGCAAAGACAGGGTCCAAGAGACCCAGTACTTC. It translates to CASSKDRVQETQYF.

This rearrangement joins TRBV11-3 to TRBJ2-6, with D hard to call. Trimming removed 4 bases at V and 8 bases at J, with 15 bases between. This CDR3 is 15 amino acids long. Germline CDR1 and CDR2: SGHNT and YENEEA. This CDR3 is CASSSRRSGTNVLTF. In DNA form, the CDR3 reads TGTGCCAGCAGCTCACGTCGCTCTGGAACCAACGTCCTGACTTTC.

DNA of the CDR3: TGTGCCAGCAGAGGACTAGCGGAAGTAATGGGGACCGGGGAGCTGTTTTTT. This codes for CASRGLAEVMGTGELFF. The V and J genes are TRBV11-2 and TRBJ2-2, with 10 bases that match TRBD2. CDR1 and CDR2 (germline): SGHAT, FQNNGV. The J segment lost 5 bases and the V segment lost 6 bases, leaving 12 bases of the junction unmatched. The CDR3 consists of 17 residues.

As concerns this clonotype: The junction differs from germline at one of its ends, possibly a read error. The chain couples TRBV5-4 to TRBJ1-5, with 7 bases that match TRBD1. This CDR3 is built from 15 residues. Germline values: CDR1 SGHNT, CDR2 YYREEE (reference sequence). The CDR3, as DNA: TGTGCCAGCAGCGCGGTACAGGGGTTCAATCAGCCCCGGCATTTT. Translation: CASSAVQGFNQPRHF.

As to this clonotype: This could be a read error, since a much larger clone is one nucleotide away. The gene calls are TRBV29-1 and TRBJ2-3, with D tentatively TRBD2 (5 bases). Germline CDR1 and CDR2: SQVTM and ANQGSEA. The ends were cut back, 7 bases at V and 2 bases at J, with 16 bases in the middle. The CDR3 covers 14 residues. The CDR3 DNA follows: TGCAGCGATGTTAGGCTAGCCCACACAGATACGCAGTATTTT. The encoded protein is CSDVRLAHTDTQYF.

V and J are TRBV28 and TRBJ2-5; 10 bases map to TRBD2. CDR3 length: 17 amino acids. Germline V gene lookup returns CDR1 MDHEN and CDR2 SYDVKM. With 6 bases clipped from V and 2 bases from J, the junction kept 12 bases outside the gene matches. CDR3 amino acids: CASSSGTSEMPQETQYF. The CDR3 nucleotides read TGTGCCAGCAGCTCCGGGACTAGCGAGATGCCGCAAGAGACCCAGTACTTC.

Concerning this clonotype: Mismatch with germline at one junction end may stem from a read error. This chain uses TRBV11-3 with TRBJ2-7; TRBD1 might be the D (6 bases). CDR3 length: 11 amino acids. Germline V CDR1 and CDR2: SGHNT, YENEEA. CDR3 sequence (DNA): TGTGCCAGCGGACAGAGTTACGGGCAGTACTTC. Its translation: CASGQSYGQYF.

On this clonotype: At one boundary the junction diverges from the germline segment, which might be a read error. V and J are TRBV12-3 or TRBV12-4 and TRBJ2-3; D not certain. This CDR3 spans 16 amino acids. Here the CDR3 reads CASSLILNGPSDTQYF. The DNA for the CDR3 is TGTGCCAGTAGTTTAATCTTAAACGGACCCTCAGATACGCAGTATTTT.

Regarding this clonotype: This may be a read error: a much more frequent sequence differs by one nucleotide. The chain employs TRBV5-6 and TRBJ2-2, with D possibly matching TRBD2 (6 bases). The CDR3 totals 15 residues. Per germline, CDR1 SGHDT and CDR2 YYEEEE. CDR3 residues: CASSFRGVGSGELLF. Written as DNA, the CDR3 is TGTGCCAGCAGCTTTCGCGGGGTTGGGTCCGGGGAGCTGCTTTTT. The variable domain in full, with the rest retrieved from reference TRBV5-6 and TRBJ2-2, is DAGVTQSPTHLIKTRGQQVTLRCSPKSGHDTVSWYQQALGQGPQFIFQYYEEEERQRGNFPDRFSGHQFPNYSSELNVNALLLGDSALYLCASSFRGVGSGELLFGEGSRLTVL.

The sample holds one count of this clonotype. The V and J genes are TRBV11-2 and TRBJ2-7, with 8 bases that match TRBD2. CDR3 length: 16 amino acids. Germline V gene data show CDR1 as SGHAT and CDR2 as FQNNGV. V lost 7 bases to trimming and J lost 8 bases; unmatched junction nucleotides: 19. The CDR3 nucleotides read TGTGCCAGCAACTACGGCGGGAGGACCTCGGGAGGCAAGCAGTACTTC. Its translation is CASNYGGRTSGGKQYF.

Concerning this clonotype itself: A much more abundant neighbour one base away suggests this may be a read error. The CDR3 protein is CASTATSGKSSGANLLTF. The CDR3 nucleotides are TGCGCCAGCACCGCCACTAGCGGGAAATCCTCTGGGGCCAACCTCCTGACTTTC. This chain connects TRBV10-2 to TRBJ2-6; TRBD2 matches at 10 bases. CDR1 is WSHSY and CDR2 is SAAADI in the germline V gene. The CDR3 is 18 residues long.

The rearrangement uses TRBV18 and TRBJ2-7, with 7 bases identical to TRBD2. The V and J ends lost 3 bases and 6 bases, in that order; junction bases with no gene match: 5. Germline loops: CDR1 KGHSH, CDR2 LQKENI. The CDR3 extends over 13 amino acids. The chain's CDR3 is CASSPSAGREQYF. Written as DNA, the CDR3 is TGTGCCAGCTCACCGTCAGCGGGGCGCGAGCAGTACTTC.

Worth noting for this clonotype: The conserved phenylalanine or tryptophan is not found at the CDR3 terminus, so this likely reflects a read error. The genes are TRBV11-2 and TRBJ1-1; D gene uncertain. The germline gives CDR1 SGHAT, CDR2 FQNNGV. The CDR3 sequence is 13 residues long. Here the CDR3 DNA reads TGTGCCAACAGCTTTTATGGTGGGACTGAAGCTTTCTTA. This sequence encodes CANSFYGGTEAFL.

Of note for this clonotype: Mismatch with germline at one junction end may stem from a read error. The J gene is TRBJ2-1, the V gene TRBV4-1; 8 nucleotides agree with TRBD1. The CDR3 is 16 residues long. Germline CDR1 reads MGHRA; CDR2 reads YSYEKL. The CDR3 DNA is TGCGTCAGCAGCCAGGCCACAGGGGGCTCCTACAATGAGCAGTTCTTC. Its translation is CVSSQATGGSYNEQFF.

Concerning this clonotype itself: A much larger clone differs from this one at a single base, so this may be a read error. This chain's CDR3 is CASRKTSSYEQYF. The CDR3 nucleotides read TGTGCCAGCAGGAAAACTAGCTCCTACGAGCAGTACTTC. The chain combines TRBV12-3 or TRBV12-4 with TRBJ2-7, with D perhaps matching TRBD2 (5 bases). The CDR3 spans 13 residues. V was trimmed by 6 bases and J by 0 bases, leaving 9 bases between them.

This rearrangement joins TRBV19 to TRBJ1-5, with 10 bases aligning to TRBD1. The germline V gene has CDR1 LNHDA and CDR2 SQIVND (reference sequence). This CDR3 has 15 residues. Trimming cost V 3 bases and J 6 bases; bases outside gene matches: 5. The CDR3 DNA sequence: TGTGCCAGTAGTATCGAGCGGACAGGGGGTCAGCCCCAGCATTTT. It is translated as CASSIERTGGQPQHF.

Note on this clonotype: The junction and the germline gene differ at one end; a read error may be behind it. This chain uses TRBV4-1 with TRBJ1-6, with D hard to call. This CDR3 contains 16 residues. The germline V gene encodes CDR1 MGHRA and CDR2 YSYEKL. The DNA for the CDR3 is TGTGCCAGTAGCCAAGGTGGGAGCTCCTATAATTCACCCCTCCACTTT. Protein product: CASSQGGSSYNSPLHF.

Note on this clonotype: This clone may be a read error of a much larger clone one base away. The DNA of the CDR3 is TGCGCCGGCAGTCGGGGCCTCCTGAGCAATCAGCCCCAGCATTTT. Protein sequence: CAGSRGLLSNQPQHF. The chain combines TRBV4-1 with TRBJ1-5; the D gene is possibly TRBD1 (5 bases). Germline V gene sequence: CDR1 MGHRA, CDR2 YSYEKL. The CDR3 covers 15 residues.